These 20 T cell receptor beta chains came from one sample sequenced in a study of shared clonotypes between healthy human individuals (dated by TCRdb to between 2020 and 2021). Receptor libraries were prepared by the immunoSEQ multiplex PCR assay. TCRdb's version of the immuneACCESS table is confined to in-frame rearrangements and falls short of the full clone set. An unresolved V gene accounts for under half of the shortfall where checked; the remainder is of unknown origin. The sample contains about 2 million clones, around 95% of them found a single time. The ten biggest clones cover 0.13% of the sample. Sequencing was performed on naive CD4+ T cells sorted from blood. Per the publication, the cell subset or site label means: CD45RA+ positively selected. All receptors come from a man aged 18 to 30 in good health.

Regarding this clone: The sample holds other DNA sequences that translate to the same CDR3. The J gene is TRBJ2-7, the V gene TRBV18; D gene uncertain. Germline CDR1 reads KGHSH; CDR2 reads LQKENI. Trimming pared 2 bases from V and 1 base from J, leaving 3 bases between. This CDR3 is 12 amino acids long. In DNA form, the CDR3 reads TGTGCCAGCTCACCAAGGTCCTACGAGCAGTACTTC. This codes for CASSPRSYEQYF.

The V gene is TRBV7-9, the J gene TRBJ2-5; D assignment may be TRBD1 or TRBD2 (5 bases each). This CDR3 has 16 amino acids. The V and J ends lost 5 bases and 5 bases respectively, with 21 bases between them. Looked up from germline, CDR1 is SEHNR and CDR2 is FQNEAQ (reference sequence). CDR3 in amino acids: CASSPTGANIRETQYF. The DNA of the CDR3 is TGTGCCAGCAGCCCCACCGGGGCGAATATACGGGAGACCCAGTACTTC.

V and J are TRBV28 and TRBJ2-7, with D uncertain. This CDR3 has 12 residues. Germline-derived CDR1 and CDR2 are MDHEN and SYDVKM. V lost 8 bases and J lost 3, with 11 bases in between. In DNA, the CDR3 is TGTGCCAGCGCCCATAGCTACTACGAGCAGTACTTC. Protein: CASAHSYYEQYF. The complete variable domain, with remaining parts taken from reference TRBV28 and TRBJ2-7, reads DVKVTQSSRYLVKRTGEKVFLECVQDMDHENMFWYRQDPGLGLRLIYFSYDVKMKEKGDIPEGYSVSREKKERFSLILESASTNQTSMYLCASAHSYYEQYFGPGTRLTVT.

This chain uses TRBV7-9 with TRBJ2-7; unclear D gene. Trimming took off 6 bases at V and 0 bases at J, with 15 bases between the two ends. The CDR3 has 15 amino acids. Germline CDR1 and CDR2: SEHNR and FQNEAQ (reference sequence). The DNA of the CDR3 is TGTGCCAGCAGGGTGGTGAGAGGAAGCTCCTACGAGCAGTACTTC. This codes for CASRVVRGSSYEQYF.

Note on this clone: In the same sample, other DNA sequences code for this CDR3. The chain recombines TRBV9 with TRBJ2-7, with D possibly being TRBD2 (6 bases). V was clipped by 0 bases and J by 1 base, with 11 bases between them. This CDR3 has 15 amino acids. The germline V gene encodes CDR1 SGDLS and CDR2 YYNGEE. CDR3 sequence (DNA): TGTGCCAGCAGCGTAGAAACGGGGGATTCCTACGAGCAGTACTTC. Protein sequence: CASSVETGDSYEQYF.

CDR3: CASSLDRGPSETQYF. For the CDR3, the DNA is TGTGCCAGCAGCTTGGACAGGGGGCCCTCAGAGACCCAGTACTTC. The chain is built from TRBV14 and TRBJ2-5; 11 bases agree with TRBD1. CDR1 is SGHDN, CDR2 FVKESK, per germline. Trimming removed 5 bases from V and 4 bases from J; junction bases left unmatched: 6. The CDR3 loop spans 15 amino acids.

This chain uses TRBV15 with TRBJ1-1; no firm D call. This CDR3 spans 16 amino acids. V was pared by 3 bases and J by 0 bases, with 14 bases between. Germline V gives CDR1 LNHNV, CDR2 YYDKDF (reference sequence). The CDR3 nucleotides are TGTGCCACCAGCAGCGGCCAGGACGGCATGAACACTGAAGCTTTCTTT. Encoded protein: CATSSGQDGMNTEAFF.

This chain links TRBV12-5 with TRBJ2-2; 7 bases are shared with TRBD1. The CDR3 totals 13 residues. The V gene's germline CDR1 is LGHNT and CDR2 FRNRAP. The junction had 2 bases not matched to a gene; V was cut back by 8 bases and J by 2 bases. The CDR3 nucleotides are TGTGCTAGTAACAGGGGAAACACCGGGGAGCTGTTTTTT. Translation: CASNRGNTGELFF.

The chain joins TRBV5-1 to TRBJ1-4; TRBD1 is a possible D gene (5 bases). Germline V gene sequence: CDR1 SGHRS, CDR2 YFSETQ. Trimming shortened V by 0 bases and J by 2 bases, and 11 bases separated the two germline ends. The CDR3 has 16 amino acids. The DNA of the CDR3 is TGCGCCAGCAGCTTGGGGCAGGGAAGGACTAATGAAAAACTGTTTTTT. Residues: CASSLGQGRTNEKLFF.

The CDR3 DNA reads TGTGCCAGCAGGGTACAGGGCAATGATGGCTACACCTTC. Protein sequence: CASRVQGNDGYTF. This sequence joins TRBV6-6 and TRBJ1-2, with D possibly matching TRBD1 (6 bases). From germline, CDR1 is MNHNY and CDR2 SVGAGI (reference sequence). This CDR3 has 13 amino acids. The V gene lost 6 bases and the J gene lost 6 bases, with 14 bases spanning the gap.

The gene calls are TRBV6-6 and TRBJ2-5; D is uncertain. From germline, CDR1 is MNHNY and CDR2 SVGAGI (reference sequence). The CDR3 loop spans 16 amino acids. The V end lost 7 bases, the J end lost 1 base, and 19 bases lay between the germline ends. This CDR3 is CASTLRAPQSQETQYF. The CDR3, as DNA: TGTGCCAGCACTCTCCGGGCACCCCAAAGCCAAGAGACCCAGTACTTC.

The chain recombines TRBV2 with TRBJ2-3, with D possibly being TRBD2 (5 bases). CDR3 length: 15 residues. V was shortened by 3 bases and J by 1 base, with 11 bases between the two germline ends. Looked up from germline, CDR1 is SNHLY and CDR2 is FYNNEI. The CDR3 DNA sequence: TGTGCCAGCAGTGATGGGAGCGGACGCACAGATACGCAGTATTTT. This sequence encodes CASSDGSGRTDTQYF.

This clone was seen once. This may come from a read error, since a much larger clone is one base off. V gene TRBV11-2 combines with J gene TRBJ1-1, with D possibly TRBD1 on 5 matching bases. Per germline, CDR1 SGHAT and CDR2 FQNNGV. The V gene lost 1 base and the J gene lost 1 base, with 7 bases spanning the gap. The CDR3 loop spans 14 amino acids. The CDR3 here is CASSLGQTNTEAFF. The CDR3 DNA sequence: TGTGCCAGCAGCTTAGGACAGACGAACACTGAAGCTTTCTTT.

This chain's CDR3 is CASAMVNEQFF. The CDR3 DNA follows: TGTGCCAGCGCGATGGTGAATGAGCAGTTCTTC. The chain employs TRBV2 and TRBJ2-1; no definite D call. Trimming took 8 bases from V and 7 from J, leaving 9 bases between them. Germline CDR1 and CDR2: SNHLY and FYNNEI. The CDR3 covers 11 residues.

DNA of the CDR3: TGTGCCTGGAGTGTAACGAGGTCGTTTGTGGAGGGAAGCAATCAGCCCCAGCATTTT. Translating it yields CAWSVTRSFVEGSNQPQHF. V usage is TRBV30 and J usage is TRBJ1-5; D remains unclear. The CDR3 is made up of 19 amino acids. Trimming removed 0 bases at V and 1 base at J, with 22 bases between. Germline CDR1 and CDR2: GTSNPN and SVGIG (reference sequence). The variable domain in full, completed from reference TRBV30 and TRBJ1-5, reads SQTIHQWPATLVQPVGSPLSLECTVEGTSNPNLYWYRQAAGRGLQLLFYSVGIGQISSEVPQNLSASRPQDRQFILSSKKLLLSDSGFYLCAWSVTRSFVEGSNQPQHFGDGTRLSIL.

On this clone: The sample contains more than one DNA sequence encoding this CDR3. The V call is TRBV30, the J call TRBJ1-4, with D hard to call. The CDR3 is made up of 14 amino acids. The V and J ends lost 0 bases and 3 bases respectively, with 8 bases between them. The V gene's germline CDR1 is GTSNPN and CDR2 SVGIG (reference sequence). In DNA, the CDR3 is TGTGCCTGGAGTGTAACCCAGTCTAATGAAAAACTGTTTTTT. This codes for CAWSVTQSNEKLFF. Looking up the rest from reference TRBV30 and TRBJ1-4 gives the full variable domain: SQTIHQWPATLVQPVGSPLSLECTVEGTSNPNLYWYRQAAGRGLQLLFYSVGIGQISSEVPQNLSASRPQDRQFILSSKKLLLSDSGFYLCAWSVTQSNEKLFFGSGTQLSVL.

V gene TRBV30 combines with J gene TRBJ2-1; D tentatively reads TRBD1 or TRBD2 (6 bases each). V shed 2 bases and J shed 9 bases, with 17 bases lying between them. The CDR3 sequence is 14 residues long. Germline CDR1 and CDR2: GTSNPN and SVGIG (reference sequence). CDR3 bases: TGTGCCTGGAGTCCAGGGGCGCGGGGAGGTGAGCAGTTCTTC. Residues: CAWSPGARGGEQFF.

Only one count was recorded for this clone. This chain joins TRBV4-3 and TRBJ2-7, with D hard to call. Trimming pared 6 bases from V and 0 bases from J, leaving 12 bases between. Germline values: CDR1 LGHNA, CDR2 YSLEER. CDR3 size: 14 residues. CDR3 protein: CASSLGRSSYEQYF. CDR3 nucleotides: TGCGCCAGCAGTCTCGGACGGAGCTCCTACGAGCAGTACTTC.

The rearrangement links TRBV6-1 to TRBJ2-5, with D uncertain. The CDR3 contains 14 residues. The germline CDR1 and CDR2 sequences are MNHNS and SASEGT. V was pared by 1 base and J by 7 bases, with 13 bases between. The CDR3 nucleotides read TGTGCCAGCAGTGAAGTACTGAGGTCGGGGACCCAGTACTTC. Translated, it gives CASSEVLRSGTQYF.

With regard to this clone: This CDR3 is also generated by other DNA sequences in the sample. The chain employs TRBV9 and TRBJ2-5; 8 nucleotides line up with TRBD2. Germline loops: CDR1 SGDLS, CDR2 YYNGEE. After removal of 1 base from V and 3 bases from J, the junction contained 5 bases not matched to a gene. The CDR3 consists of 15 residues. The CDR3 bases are TGTGCCAGCAGCGTATCCAGCGGGGGAAAAGAGACCCAGTACTTC. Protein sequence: CASSVSSGGKETQYF.